This T cell receptor beta chain was captured in a study of blood T cells in healthy people across ages. Trimming left V 2 bases short and J 5 bases short, with 14 bases between. Per germline, CDR1 SGHVS and CDR2 FQNEAQ. CDR3 length: 15 residues. A sample-barcoded 5' primer and a J-beta primer mix were used in a second PCR of roughly 7 to 11 cycles. TCRdb processed the 5' RACE reads anew with MiXCR; each CDR3 protein has one entry. In the table there are about 1.1 million distinct CDR3 sequences, roughly two fifths of which are singletons. Around 10 milliliters of peripheral blood were drawn from each donor.

The V and J genes are TRBV7-8 and TRBJ2-3; possibly TRBD1 for D (6 bases). The sequence derives from a man younger than 30 in good health. Sequenced material: blood. In nucleotides, the CDR3 is TGTGCCAGCAGCTTACGGACCAGGGGAGTAGATACGCAGTATTTT. Amino acids: CASSLRTRGVDTQYF.